These 29 T cell receptor beta chains were sequenced from one sample in a study of blood T cell repertoires in COVID-19 (dated by TCRdb to 2018 to 2021). The library was obtained by the immunoSEQ multiplex PCR assay. This immuneACCESS table, as held by TCRdb, lists in-frame sequences with V and J called but not all clones. Of the missing ones, under half trace to an unresolved V gene in checked studies; the others have no known cause. Within this sample are tens of thousands of clones, with 75% to 85% of them counted one time only. Of the sample, less than 10% falls within the top ten clones. Sequenced material: peripheral blood. The receptors derive from a human donor in a cohort sampled during active COVID-19.

As DNA, the CDR3 is TGTGCCAGCAGTTACTCATATACTAAAGAGACCCAGTACTTC. Amino acids: CASSYSYTKETQYF. The chain couples TRBV6-5 to TRBJ2-5; no reliable D call. Deletions cut 0 bases from V and 3 bases from J, with 8 bases between. Germline CDR1 MNHEY, CDR2 SVGAGI. The CDR3 is made up of 14 amino acids.

This clone has just one count. This CDR3 is CASSQDYPTGTRSYEQYF. CDR3 nucleotide sequence: TGTGCCAGCAGCCAAGATTATCCTACAGGGACCCGCTCCTACGAGCAGTACTTC. The V and J genes are TRBV3-1 (or the pseudogene TRBV3-2) and TRBJ2-7, with D maybe TRBD1 (6 bases). Trimming took 0 bases from V and 0 from J, leaving 18 bases between them. CDR3 length equals 18 residues. CDR1 LGHDT and CDR2 YNNKEL come from the germline V gene (reference sequence).

The J gene is TRBJ2-3, the V gene TRBV4-1; TRBD2 is a possible D gene (6 bases). The V gene's germline CDR1 is MGHRA and CDR2 YSYEKL. The CDR3 sequence is 16 residues long. Trimming left V 3 bases short and J 0 bases short, with 13 bases between. The CDR3 protein is CASSQSPGRSTDTQYF. CDR3 coding DNA: TGCGCCAGCAGCCAGTCCCCCGGGAGAAGCACAGATACGCAGTATTTT.

The V gene is TRBV7-2, the J gene TRBJ1-6, with 9 bases identical to TRBD1. CDR3 length: 18 residues. The V gene's germline CDR1 is SGHTA and CDR2 FQGNSA. The V and J ends lost 1 base and 0 bases, in that order; junction bases with no gene match: 4. CDR3 in DNA: TGTGCCAGCAGCTTAGGGGGGACAGGGTTCTCCTATAATTCACCCCTCCACTTT. Amino acid sequence: CASSLGGTGFSYNSPLHF.

This rearrangement joins TRBV5-6 to TRBJ1-5; TRBD1 agrees at 9 bases. The junction had 9 bases not matched to a gene; V was cut back by 4 bases and J by 7 bases. The length of the CDR3 is 15 residues. CDR1 and CDR2 (germline): SGHDT, YYEEEE. CDR3 in amino acids: CASSLRQGGFQPQHF. The DNA of the CDR3 is TGTGCCAGCAGCCTGAGACAGGGGGGATTCCAGCCCCAGCATTTT.

The chain is built from TRBV19 and TRBJ1-1, with D unclear. This CDR3 spans 14 amino acids. V shed 0 bases and J shed 1 base, with 6 bases lying between them. CDR1 and CDR2 from the germline V gene are LNHDA and SQIVND (reference sequence). The CDR3 bases are TGTGCCAGTAGTATAGACAGGTCGAACACTGAAGCTTTCTTT. Translation: CASSIDRSNTEAFF.

V is TRBV5-6 and J is TRBJ1-6; TRBD1 might be the D (6 bases). V was trimmed by 4 bases and J by 7 bases, leaving 18 bases between them. There are 16 residues in the CDR3. Germline values: CDR1 SGHDT, CDR2 YYEEEE. CDR3 sequence reads: CASSQEFGQSNSPLHF. The DNA of the CDR3 is TGTGCCAGCAGCCAAGAGTTTGGACAGTCGAATTCACCCCTCCACTTT.

CDR3 region: CASIRSSANTGELFF. CDR3 sequence (DNA): TGTGCCAGCATCCGATCTAGCGCGAACACCGGGGAGCTGTTTTTT. V gene TRBV7-9 combines with J gene TRBJ2-2; possible D gene TRBD2, 6 bases. The CDR3 runs to 15 residues. Germline V gene data show CDR1 as SEHNR and CDR2 as FQNEAQ (reference sequence). Trimming removed 7 bases from V and 0 bases from J, with 12 bases in between.

Note on this clone: A junction end diverges from the germline sequence, so it may reflect a read error. The chain links TRBV6-1 to TRBJ2-7; D not certain. Germline CDR1 and CDR2: MNHNS and SASEGT. The CDR3 covers 12 residues. The CDR3 nucleotides are TGTGCCAGCAGTGAGCAACTGGCGAGGCTGAACTTC. Its protein product is CASSEQLARLNF.

This chain uses TRBV12-3 or TRBV12-4 with TRBJ2-1; 7 bases line up with TRBD1. The CDR3 runs 13 residues. The trim removed 3 bases at V and 7 bases at J, leaving 3 bases unmatched. The CDR3 coding sequence is TGTGCCAGCAGTTTCCGGGACAGAAATGAGCAGTTCTTC. This translates into CASSFRDRNEQFF.

The chain links TRBV10-3 to TRBJ1-2; no definite D call. CDR3 size: 13 residues. Trimming shortened V by 0 bases and J by 5 bases, and 7 bases separated the two germline ends. Germline V gene lookup returns CDR1 ENHRY and CDR2 SYGVKD. The CDR3 region is CAISESRQYGYTF. DNA of the CDR3: TGTGCCATCAGTGAGTCGAGGCAATATGGCTACACCTTC.

In its sample, this clone was seen once. The J gene is TRBJ1-4, the V gene TRBV2, with D uncertain. The CDR3 runs to 15 residues. V dropped 4 bases and J dropped 10 bases, with 19 bases sitting between them. Germline CDR1 reads SNHLY; CDR2 reads FYNNEI. For the CDR3, the DNA is TGTGCCAGCAGTGTATCCAGGACCGACCGGGGAAAACTGTTTTTT. Its protein is CASSVSRTDRGKLFF.

V is TRBV6-2 or TRBV6-3 and J is TRBJ2-1; D unclear. Trimming stripped 2 bases from V and 8 bases from J, with 4 bases between. Germline V gene lookup returns CDR1 MNHEY and CDR2 SVGEGT. This CDR3 is 11 amino acids long. CDR3 region: CASSYEDEQFF. In DNA form, the CDR3 reads TGTGCCAGCAGTTACGAGGATGAGCAGTTCTTC.

This chain connects TRBV3-1 (or the pseudogene TRBV3-2) to TRBJ2-1; D remains ambiguous. The CDR3 totals 13 residues. Trimming shortened V by 4 bases and J by 0 bases, and 4 bases separated the two germline ends. Germline V CDR1 and CDR2: LGHDT, YNNKEL (reference sequence). Here the CDR3 DNA reads TGTGCCAGCAGCCCGAGCTCCTACAATGAGCAGTTCTTC. Protein product: CASSPSSYNEQFF.

J is TRBJ2-1 and V is TRBV13, with TRBD2 as a possible D gene (6 bases). Germline V gene data show CDR1 as PRHDT and CDR2 as FYEKMQ (reference sequence). This CDR3 comprises 15 residues. The V end lost 1 base, the J end lost 4 bases, and 11 bases lay between the germline ends. The CDR3 loop reads CASSLEAGRYNEQFF. The CDR3 DNA reads TGTGCCAGCAGCTTAGAGGCGGGACGATACAATGAGCAGTTCTTC.

This rearrangement joins TRBV5-4 to TRBJ2-1, with 14 bases aligning to TRBD2. Germline V gives CDR1 SGHNT, CDR2 YYREEE (reference sequence). The ends lost 3 bases at V and 6 bases at J; junction bases unmatched: 14. The CDR3 runs 19 residues. The CDR3 loop reads CASSSKTGLAGAGVNEQFF. Here the CDR3 DNA reads TGTGCCAGCAGCTCTAAAACGGGACTAGCGGGAGCCGGGGTCAATGAGCAGTTCTTC.

J is TRBJ2-3 and V is TRBV18; D is ambiguous. The length of the CDR3 is 13 residues. Trimming shortened V by 2 bases and J by 4 bases, and 7 bases separated the two germline ends. Germline CDR1 is KGHSH and CDR2 is LQKENI. Here the CDR3 DNA reads TGTGCCAGCTCACCAAATGTATCAGATACGCAGTATTTT. Its translation: CASSPNVSDTQYF.

V is TRBV5-1 and J is TRBJ2-5, with TRBD2 matching 10 bases. V trimming: 1 base; J trimming: 2 bases; junction bases outside the gene matches: 5. The germline gives CDR1 SGHRS, CDR2 YFSETQ. The CDR3 contains 16 residues. Written as DNA, the CDR3 is TGCGCCAGCAGCTTGTCCCCTAGCGGGGGACAAGAGACCCAGTACTTC. Protein: CASSLSPSGGQETQYF.

This chain joins TRBV4-3 and TRBJ2-3; D may be TRBD2 (6 bases). Looked up from germline, CDR1 is LGHNA and CDR2 is YSLEER. The CDR3 consists of 14 residues. Trimming removed 3 bases from V and 4 bases from J, with 11 bases in between. CDR3 nucleotide sequence: TGCGCCAGCAGCCAGCGGGGCGCCGCAGATACGCAGTATTTT. Protein product: CASSQRGAADTQYF.

V is TRBV7-2 and J is TRBJ2-2; TRBD2 matches 11 bases. J lost 9 bases, V lost 0 bases, and 9 bases had no gene match. Germline V gene lookup returns CDR1 SGHTA and CDR2 FQGNSA. The CDR3 has 17 amino acids. CDR3 sequence: CASSLALAGGWDRELFF. The DNA for the CDR3 is TGTGCCAGCAGCTTAGCTCTAGCGGGAGGATGGGACCGGGAGCTGTTTTTT.

The gene calls are TRBV30 and TRBJ1-2; TRBD1 matches 7 bases. The germline gives CDR1 GTSNPN, CDR2 SVGIG (reference sequence). Trimming took 3 bases from V and 1 from J; bases not matched to a gene: 5. CDR3 length: 14 amino acids. The CDR3 DNA is TGTGCCTGGAGGCCGACAGGGAGTAACTATGGCTACACCTTC. This gives the protein CAWRPTGSNYGYTF.

The chain's CDR3 is CASSFTNSPLHF. The CDR3 DNA reads as TGTGCCAGCAGCTTTACAAATTCACCCCTCCACTTT. The chain links TRBV7-2 to TRBJ1-6; D unresolved. The germline CDR1 and CDR2 sequences are SGHTA and FQGNSA. There are 12 residues in the CDR3. Trimming cost V 3 bases and J 7 bases, with 4 bases left between them.

The chain carries TRBV7-2 and TRBJ2-1, with 13 nucleotides matching TRBD2. The length of the CDR3 is 15 residues. V gave up 4 bases and J gave up 5 bases; unmatched junction bases: 2. Germline V gives CDR1 SGHTA, CDR2 FQGNSA. CDR3 amino acids: CASSSGTSGNNEQFF. DNA for the CDR3: TGTGCCAGCAGCTCCGGGACTAGCGGGAACAATGAGCAGTTCTTC.

V usage is TRBV28 and J usage is TRBJ1-3, with D unresolved. The V end lost 3 bases, the J end lost 2 bases, and 17 bases lay between the germline ends. The germline CDR1 and CDR2 sequences are MDHEN and SYDVKM. CDR3 length: 17 residues. For the CDR3, the DNA is TGTGCCAGCAGTTTGGGGAGGGAGTGGGAAGCTGGAAACACCATATATTTT. Translated, it gives CASSLGREWEAGNTIYF. The whole variable domain, filled in from reference TRBV28 and TRBJ1-3, reads DVKVTQSSRYLVKRTGEKVFLECVQDMDHENMFWYRQDPGLGLRLIYFSYDVKMKEKGDIPEGYSVSREKKERFSLILESASTNQTSMYLCASSLGREWEAGNTIYFGEGSWLTVV.

The chain links TRBV20-1 to TRBJ1-2, with D unresolved. Trimming shortened V by 3 bases and J by 3 bases, and 5 bases separated the two germline ends. Looked up from germline, CDR1 is DFQATT and CDR2 is SNEGSKA (reference sequence). This CDR3 has 11 residues. The CDR3 spells CSASSYYGYTF. CDR3 nucleotides: TGCAGTGCTAGTTCCTACTATGGCTACACCTTC.

The chain recombines TRBV5-8 with TRBJ2-7, with 8 bases fitting TRBD1. From germline, CDR1 is SGHTS and CDR2 YDEGEE. This CDR3 spans 16 amino acids. V lost 3 bases to trimming and J lost 3 bases; unmatched junction nucleotides: 11. CDR3 in amino acids: CASSSRGPRRYYEQYF. The CDR3 DNA follows: TGTGCCAGCAGCTCCAGGGGGCCGCGGAGATACTACGAGCAGTACTTC.

The CDR3: CASSQEDRGGEKLFF. The DNA for the CDR3 is TGCGCCAGCAGCCAAGAAGACAGGGGAGGTGAAAAACTGTTTTTT. The chain joins TRBV4-3 to TRBJ1-4, with 8 bases fitting TRBD1. CDR3 length equals 15 residues. Germline loops: CDR1 LGHNA, CDR2 YSLEER. The ends lost 0 bases at V and 7 bases at J; junction bases unmatched: 4.

This clone came up a few times. The V and J genes are TRBV25-1 and TRBJ2-5, with D possibly TRBD2 on 5 matching bases. Germline V lookup: CDR1 MGHDK, CDR2 SYGVNS. The CDR3 length is 11 residues. The V end lost 5 bases, the J end lost 7 bases, and 8 bases lay between the germline ends. CDR3 protein: CASSPGGTQYF. The CDR3 DNA is TGTGCCAGCAGTCCTGGAGGGACCCAGTACTTC.

This clone appeared a single time. The rearrangement uses TRBV27 and TRBJ1-6, with D possibly being TRBD1 (6 bases). This CDR3 spans 15 amino acids. Germline V gene sequence: CDR1 MNHEY, CDR2 SMNVEV (reference sequence). V was cut by 2 bases and J by 7 bases, with 12 bases left in between. CDR3 loop: CASSLEGGQNSPLHF. The CDR3, as DNA: TGTGCCAGCAGTTTAGAAGGGGGTCAGAATTCACCCCTCCACTTT.